This TCR beta chain came from a study of blood T cell repertoires in COVID-19. Across the whole study: The study drew acute and convalescent COVID-19 samples from the United States, Italy and Spain.

In the original workflow: Nucleated cell number was recorded as an estimate derived from reference gene primer amplification. Only in-frame clones appear in the TCRdb table, and some are missing; sequencing was by immunoSEQ multiplex PCR. V and J calls and clone size are given by that table; D and trimming were obtained from the DNA. The table records about 140,000 clones, roughly 88% of them present only once. As regards this clone: The junction departs from the called germline gene at one end, perhaps through a read error.

CDR1 is SSHAT, CDR2 FNYEAQ, per germline (reference sequence). The CDR3 consists of 13 residues. The source is a man aged 60 to 75 with active or convalescent COVID-19. The rearrangement links TRBV7-7 to TRBJ2-5; weak D call: TRBD2 (6 bases). The source material was peripheral blood. CDR3 DNA sequence: TGTGCTAGCAGCCCAAGTAGCGGAGAGACCCAGTACTTC. It specifies CASSPSSGETQYF. The whole variable domain, filled in from reference TRBV7-7 and TRBJ2-5, reads GAGVSQSPRYKVTKRGQDVTLRCDPISSHATLYWYQQALGQGPEFLTYFNYEAQPDKSGLPSDRFSAERPEGSISTLTIQRTEQRDSAMYRCASSPSSGETQYFGPGTRLLVL.